This TCR beta chain was sequenced during a study of T-cell reconstitution after alpha-beta-depleted transplantation in children. Unique molecular identifiers featured in how the TCRbeta library was prepared. TCRdb re-called the PCR reads through MiXCR, storing one row per CDR3 protein. Of about 400,000 distinct CDR3 sequences listed, 10% to 15% are singletons. Germline trimming cut 6 bases from V and 7 bases from J; bases unmatched to any gene: 4. CDR3 size: 12 residues. This clonotype was observed at least ten times. The starting material was PBMCs, obtained from the stem cell graft. V gene TRBV12-3 or TRBV12-4 combines with J gene TRBJ2-5, with TRBD1 matching 8 bases. The receptor's source is a human donor who donated a stem cell graft to a child with Fanconi anemia. The CDR3 loop reads CASSPGTGTQYF. The CDR3 DNA reads TGTGCCAGCAGCCCTGGGACAGGGACCCAGTACTTC.